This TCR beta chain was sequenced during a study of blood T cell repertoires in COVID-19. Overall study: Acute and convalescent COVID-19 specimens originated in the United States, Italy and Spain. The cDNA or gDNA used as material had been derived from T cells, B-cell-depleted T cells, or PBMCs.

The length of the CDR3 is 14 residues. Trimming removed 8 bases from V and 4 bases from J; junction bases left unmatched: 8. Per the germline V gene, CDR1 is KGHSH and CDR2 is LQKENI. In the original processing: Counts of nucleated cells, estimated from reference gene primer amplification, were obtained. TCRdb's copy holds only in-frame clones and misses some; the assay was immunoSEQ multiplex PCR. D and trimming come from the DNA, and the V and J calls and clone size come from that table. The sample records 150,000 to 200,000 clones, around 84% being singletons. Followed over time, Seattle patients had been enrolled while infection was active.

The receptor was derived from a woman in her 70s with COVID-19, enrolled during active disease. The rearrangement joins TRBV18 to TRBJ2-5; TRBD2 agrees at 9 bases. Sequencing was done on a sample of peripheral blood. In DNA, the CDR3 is TGTGCCAGCACCTCTAGCGGGGCGCTAGAGACCCAGTACTTC. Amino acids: CASTSSGALETQYF. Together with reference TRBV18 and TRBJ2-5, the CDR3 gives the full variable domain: NAGVMQNPRHLVRRRGQEARLRCSPMKGHSHVYWYRQLPEEGLKFMVYLQKENIIDESGMPKERFSAEFPKEGPSILRIQQVVRGDSAAYFCASTSSGALETQYFGPGTRLLVL.